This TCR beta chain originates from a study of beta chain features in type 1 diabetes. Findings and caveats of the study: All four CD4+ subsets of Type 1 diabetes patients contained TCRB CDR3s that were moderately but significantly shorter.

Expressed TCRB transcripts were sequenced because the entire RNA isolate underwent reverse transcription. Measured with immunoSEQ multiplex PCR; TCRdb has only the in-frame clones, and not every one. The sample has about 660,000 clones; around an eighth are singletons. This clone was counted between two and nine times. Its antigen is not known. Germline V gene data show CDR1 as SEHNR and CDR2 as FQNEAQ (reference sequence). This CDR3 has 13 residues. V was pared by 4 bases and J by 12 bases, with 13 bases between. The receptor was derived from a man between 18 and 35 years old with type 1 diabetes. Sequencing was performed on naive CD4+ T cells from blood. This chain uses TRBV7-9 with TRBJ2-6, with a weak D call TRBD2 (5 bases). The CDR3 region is CASSWSEDGVLTF. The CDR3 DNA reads TGTGCCAGCAGCTGGTCGGAGGATGGCGTCCTGACTTTC. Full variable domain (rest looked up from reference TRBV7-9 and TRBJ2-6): DTGVSQNPRHKITKRGQNVTFRCDPISEHNRLYWYRQTLGQGPEFLTYFQNEAQLEKSRLLSDRFSAERPKGSFSTLEIQRTEQGDSAMYLCASSWSEDGVLTFGAGSRLTVL.